This is a list of T cell receptor beta chains from one sample in a study of blood T cell repertoires in COVID-19. The repertoire was sequenced with immunoSEQ multiplex PCR; TCRdb's copy has only in-frame clones and lacks some. This repertoire shows 200,000 or so clones, approximately 90% found once; its top ten account for about 4.8%. The sequencing input was peripheral blood. These receptors were obtained from a man aged 45 to 65 with acute or convalescent COVID-19. The CDR3 runs from the conserved cysteine through the conserved F or W. The D gene is left open where the match is weak. Clone size is stated in some rows and not others, as once, few, many or a class when expanded.

J gene: TRBJ1-2
D gene: -
V gene: TRBV29-1
clone size: -
CDR3 DNA: TGCAGCGGCGGGTCCGGATCTAACTATGGCTACACCTTC
CDR3 protein: CSGGSGSNYGYTF

J gene: TRBJ2-1
D gene: TRBD2
V gene: TRBV15
clone size: -
CDR3 DNA: TGTGCCACCAGCACCGCTAGCGGGGGGGCCGATGAGCAGTTCTTC
CDR3 protein: CATSTASGGADEQFF

J gene: TRBJ2-1
D gene: TRBD2
V gene: TRBV7-9
clone size: -
CDR3 DNA: TGTGCCAGCAGCCCATCTAGCGGGGGGTCCTACAATGAGCAGTTCTTC
CDR3 protein: CASSPSSGGSYNEQFF

J gene: TRBJ1-2
D gene: -
V gene: TRBV7-2
clone size: -
CDR3 DNA: TGTGCCAGCAGCTCCCCCCAGGCGAGCTATGGCTACACCTTC
CDR3 protein: CASSSPQASYGYTF

J gene: TRBJ1-1
D gene: -
V gene: TRBV7-9
clone size: -
CDR3 DNA: TGTGCCAGCAGCTTAGCGCGGAGGGGAGGGACTGAAGCTTTCTTT
CDR3 protein: CASSLARRGGTEAFF

J gene: TRBJ2-7
D gene: -
V gene: TRBV6-5
clone size: -
CDR3 DNA: TGTGCCAGCACCGCCGGGGGAAGGCCTACCTACGAGCAGTACTTC
CDR3 protein: CASTAGGRPTYEQYF

J gene: TRBJ1-2
D gene: -
V gene: TRBV15
clone size: -
CDR3 DNA: TGTGCCACCAGCACCACTCCCTATGACAGAAACTATGGCTACACCTTC
CDR3 protein: CATSTTPYDRNYGYTF

J gene: TRBJ1-1
D gene: -
V gene: TRBV18
clone size: -
CDR3 DNA: TGTGCCAGCTCACCGGGGCAAGTCAACACTGAAGCTTTCTTT
CDR3 protein: CASSPGQVNTEAFF

J gene: TRBJ1-1
D gene: -
V gene: TRBV18
clone size: few
CDR3 DNA: TGTGCCAGCTCACAGGGACATCCGCCGAACACTGAAGCTTTCTTT
CDR3 protein: CASSQGHPPNTEAFF

J gene: TRBJ2-7
D gene: -
V gene: TRBV7-9
clone size: -
CDR3 DNA: TGTGCCAGCAGCTTAGGTATGTCAGCCTACGAGCAGTACTTC
CDR3 protein: CASSLGMSAYEQYF

J gene: TRBJ2-7
D gene: TRBD2
V gene: TRBV6-5
clone size: -
CDR3 DNA: TGTGCCAGCAGTTACCAGGCTAGCGGGGGCTACGAGCAGTACTTC
CDR3 protein: CASSYQASGGYEQYF

J gene: TRBJ1-1
D gene: -
V gene: TRBV20-1
clone size: few
CDR3 DNA: TGCAGTGCTAGTCTGGGCCAGGAAGCTTTCTTT
CDR3 protein: CSASLGQEAFF

J gene: TRBJ1-1
D gene: -
V gene: TRBV30
clone size: -
CDR3 DNA: TGTGCCTGGAGTCTGACAGAGAACACTGAAGCTTTCTTT
CDR3 protein: CAWSLTENTEAFF

J gene: TRBJ2-1
D gene: TRBD1
V gene: TRBV6-5
clone size: once
CDR3 DNA: TGTGCCAGCAGTCCAGGGACAGGTGCCTACAATGAGCAGTTCTTC
CDR3 protein: CASSPGTGAYNEQFF

J gene: TRBJ1-1
D gene: -
V gene: TRBV14
clone size: -
CDR3 DNA: TGTGCCAGCAGCCAGCACAGGTTAGGTCCGGAAGAAGCTTTCTTT
CDR3 protein: CASSQHRLGPEEAFF

J gene: TRBJ1-2
D gene: -
V gene: TRBV4-1
clone size: -
CDR3 DNA: TGCGCCAGCAGCCAAGTCTCAATCGGGTCTAACTATGGCTACACCTTC
CDR3 protein: CASSQVSIGSNYGYTF

J gene: TRBJ2-7
D gene: -
V gene: TRBV27
clone size: -
CDR3 DNA: TGTGCCAGCAGTCTGAGGAATGGCGAGCAGTACTTC
CDR3 protein: CASSLRNGEQYF

J gene: TRBJ1-1
D gene: -
V gene: TRBV21-1
clone size: -
CDR3 DNA: TGTGCCAGCAGCAAAATCCACAGCCCAGACACTGAAGCTTTCTTT
CDR3 protein: CASSKIHSPDTEAFF

J gene: TRBJ2-6
D gene: -
V gene: TRBV9
clone size: few
CDR3 DNA: TGTGCCAGCAGCGCACAGGGTTCGGGGGCCAACGTCCTGACTTTC
CDR3 protein: CASSAQGSGANVLTF

J gene: TRBJ2-5
D gene: -
V gene: TRBV3-1/TRBV3-2
clone size: -
CDR3 DNA: TGTGCCAGCAGCCTACAGGGAAAAGAGACCCAGTACTTC
CDR3 protein: CASSLQGKETQYF

J gene: TRBJ2-3
D gene: TRBD1
V gene: TRBV9
clone size: -
CDR3 DNA: TGTGCCAGCACCCAAGGGACAGGGTACACAGATACGCAGTATTTT
CDR3 protein: CASTQGTGYTDTQYF

J gene: TRBJ1-1
D gene: -
V gene: TRBV6-5
clone size: -
CDR3 DNA: TGTGCCAGCAGTTACTCGACTCCACTTCCGAACACTGAAGCTTTCTTT
CDR3 protein: CASSYSTPLPNTEAFF

J gene: TRBJ2-3
D gene: TRBD1
V gene: TRBV27
clone size: -
CDR3 DNA: TGTGCCAGCAGTCGGGACAGGGTGGCAGATACGCAGTATTTT
CDR3 protein: CASSRDRVADTQYF

J gene: TRBJ1-6
D gene: -
V gene: TRBV2
clone size: -
CDR3 DNA: TGTGCCAGCAAGCGACAGGACACCAACAATTCACCCCTCCACTTT
CDR3 protein: CASKRQDTNNSPLHF

J gene: TRBJ2-3
D gene: TRBD2
V gene: TRBV7-9
clone size: once
CDR3 DNA: TGTGCCAGCAGCTTGGGCGGGGGGGTCACAGATACGCAGTATTTT
CDR3 protein: CASSLGGGVTDTQYF

J gene: TRBJ1-1
D gene: -
V gene: TRBV7-8
clone size: -
CDR3 DNA: TGTGCCAGCAGCCCCCAGTCGAGGCGGACTGAAGCTTTCTTT
CDR3 protein: CASSPQSRRTEAFF

J gene: TRBJ1-1
D gene: TRBD1
V gene: TRBV7-9
clone size: -
CDR3 DNA: TGTGCCAGCAGCTTATTCCTGGGACAGGGGAGGGAAACTGAAGCTTTCTTT
CDR3 protein: CASSLFLGQGRETEAFF

J gene: TRBJ1-1
D gene: -
V gene: TRBV5-1
clone size: -
CDR3 DNA: TGCGCCAGCAGCCTAGTGCCGCTCGTTAACACTGAAGCTTTCTTT
CDR3 protein: CASSLVPLVNTEAFF

J gene: TRBJ2-1
D gene: -
V gene: TRBV24-1
clone size: -
CDR3 DNA: TGTGCCACCGGGACACTTTACAATGAGCAGTTCTTC
CDR3 protein: CATGTLYNEQFF